These 8 T cell receptor beta chains came from one sample sequenced in a study of blood T cells in healthy people across ages. A J-beta primer mix and a sample-barcoded 5' primer were used in a second PCR of about 7 to 12 cycles. TCRdb called the 5' RACE reads again in MiXCR, with one record for every CDR3 protein. Here the sample spans approximately 900,000 distinct CDR3 sequences, 40% to 60% being singletons. The sequencing sample was made of blood. Receptor source: a man aged 25 to 45 in good health.

V and J are TRBV12-3 or TRBV12-4 and TRBJ2-5; no clear D. The CDR3 length is 12 residues. V lost 7 bases to trimming and J lost 5 bases, with 11 bases between them. This CDR3 is CASKSRVETQYF. The CDR3 DNA reads TGTGCCAGCAAATCCCGCGTTGAGACCCAGTACTTC.

The chain has TRBV20-1 and TRBJ1-2, with D hard to call. V gave up 1 base and J gave up 7 bases, with 16 bases separating them. The germline gives CDR1 DFQATT, CDR2 SNEGSKA (reference sequence). This CDR3 is built from 14 residues. This CDR3 is CSARVSGSLGGYTF. The CDR3 nucleotides read TGCAGTGCTAGAGTGTCAGGATCCTTAGGTGGCTACACCTTC.

The chain employs TRBV28 and TRBJ1-4; 7 nucleotides agree with TRBD1. The CDR3 covers 15 residues. Germline V gene sequence: CDR1 MDHEN, CDR2 SYDVKM. V shed 2 bases, J shed 7 bases, and the junction held 7 bases outside the gene matches. CDR3 DNA: TGTGCCAGCAGTTTACCGCGACAGGGCGGTGAAAAACTGTTTTTT. Its translation is CASSLPRQGGEKLFF.

This clonotype turned up a few times. V is TRBV12-3 or TRBV12-4 and J is TRBJ2-7; D call uncertain. V was cut by 5 bases and J by 6 bases, with 17 bases left in between. The CDR3 spans 14 residues. The CDR3 coding sequence is TGTGCCAGCAGTCACTCCGGATCGTTGGCCGAGCAGTACTTC. This translates into CASSHSGSLAEQYF.

The CDR3 sequence is CASSLRQFYGYTF. In nucleotides, the CDR3 is TGTGCCAGCAGTTTAAGGCAATTCTATGGCTACACCTTC. V is TRBV28 and J is TRBJ1-2; D is undetermined. There are 13 residues in the CDR3. With 2 bases removed from V and 4 bases from J, the gap between germline ends came to 8 bases. CDR1 and CDR2 (germline): MDHEN, SYDVKM.

The J gene is TRBJ2-5, the V gene TRBV4-1; D gene unclear. Germline V lookup: CDR1 MGHRA, CDR2 YSYEKL. This CDR3 has 14 residues. V shed 4 bases and J shed 2 bases, with 11 bases lying between them. The CDR3 DNA follows: TGCGCCAGCAGCCCTACTGGAGAACAAGAGACCCAGTACTTC. It codes for CASSPTGEQETQYF.

The V gene is TRBV7-3, the J gene TRBJ2-2, with 9 bases that match TRBD1. J lost 4 bases, V lost 5 bases, and 14 bases had no gene match. CDR3 size: 18 residues. Germline values: CDR1 SGHTA, CDR2 FQGTGA. The CDR3 loop reads CASSPSSIQGARTGELFF. The CDR3 DNA is TGTGCCAGCAGCCCGTCGAGCATACAGGGGGCTCGCACCGGGGAGCTGTTTTTT.

There are a few counts of this clonotype. This chain connects TRBV4-1 to TRBJ2-5, with 8 nucleotides matching TRBD2. V shed 0 bases, J shed 5 bases, and the junction held 8 bases outside the gene matches. Per germline, CDR1 MGHRA and CDR2 YSYEKL. The CDR3 sequence is 16 residues long. In nucleotides, the CDR3 is TGCGCCAGCAGCCAAGATTCCGGGGGGGCGTTGGAGACCCAGTACTTC. It specifies CASSQDSGGALETQYF.